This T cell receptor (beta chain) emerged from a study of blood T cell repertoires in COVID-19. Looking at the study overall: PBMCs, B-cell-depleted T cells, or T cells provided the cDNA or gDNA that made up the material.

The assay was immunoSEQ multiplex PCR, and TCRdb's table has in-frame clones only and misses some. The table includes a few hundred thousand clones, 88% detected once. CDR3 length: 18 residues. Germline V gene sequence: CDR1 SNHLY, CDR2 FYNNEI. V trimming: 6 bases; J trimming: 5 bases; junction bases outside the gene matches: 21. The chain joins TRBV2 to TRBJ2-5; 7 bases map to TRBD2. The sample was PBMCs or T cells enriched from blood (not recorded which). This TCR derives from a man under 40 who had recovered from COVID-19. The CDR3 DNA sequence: TGTGCCAGCAGGCCCGACCGCGTGACCAGCGGGGAGGGGGAGACCCAGTACTTC. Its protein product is CASRPDRVTSGEGETQYF.